This entry concerns a single T cell receptor beta chain. The antigen is not known. This sample is drawn from a study of CD8+ T cells in alopecia areata. Investigators isolated RNA and reverse transcribed it into cDNA to act as the sequencing template. Assay: immunoSEQ multiplex PCR; the TCRdb copy retains only in-frame clones and omits some. This sample has approximately 30,000 clones, with roughly 58% found just once. The V gene's germline CDR1 is SNHLY and CDR2 FYNNEI. This CDR3 region has 19 residues. With 2 bases clipped from V and 2 bases from J, the junction kept 11 bases outside the gene matches. Those with alopecia areata gave lesional scalp punch biopsies and peripheral blood. The sorting of PBMCs gave CD4+ and CD8+ T cells. Regarding the study as a whole: Sharing of TCRs across patients appeared less clear than in mice, possibly for HLA-related reasons. Lesional scalp exceeded normal scalp in clonality, especially in alopecia totalis/universalis.

The chain recombines TRBV2 with TRBJ2-3, with 12 bases fitting TRBD2. Sequencing input: NKG2D-high CD8+ T cells sorted from blood. This TCR was sampled from a human donor with alopecia areata. This CDR3 reads CASSESWTSGASYTDTQYF. The CDR3 DNA sequence: TGTGCCAGCAGTGAAAGCTGGACTAGCGGGGCCTCGTACACAGATACGCAGTATTTT. The variable domain in full, with the rest retrieved from reference TRBV2 and TRBJ2-3, is EPEVTQTPSHQVTQMGQEVILRCVPISNHLYFYWYRQILGQKVEFLVSFYNNEISEKSEIFDDQFSVERPDGSNFTLKIRSTKLEDSAMYFCASSESWTSGASYTDTQYFGPGTRLTVL.